This T cell receptor beta chain derives from a study of cytomegalovirus exposure and HLA in healthy donors. General study findings and limits: A list of approximately 150 TCR beta chains associated with cytomegalovirus was given. Most CMV-associated TCR beta chains were later found to appear HLA-restricted.

The PCR was carried out with 60 Vbeta primers and 13 Jbeta primers. Authors' methods: About 11 million of 70 million to 80 million unique TCR beta chains were shared, per a later count. Data came from immunoSEQ multiplex PCR; TCRdb stores just in-frame clones and leaves some out. Clone size and the V and J calls come from that table; the DNA yielded D and trimming. The table includes 90,000 to 100,000 clones, 55% to 70% detected once. Germline V gene data show CDR1 as LNHDA and CDR2 as SQIVND (reference sequence). The CDR3 is 16 residues long, ends included. The count of this clone is one. Its antigen is unidentified. Because the CDR3's place on the DNA is in doubt, the DNA is left out and the CDR3 is given as listed by TCRdb.

The gene calls are TRBV19 and TRBJ1-1; TRBD1 is taken as the D call from the table, unchecked against the DNA. The source material was PBMCs. The receptor's source is a boy aged 5-17 years in good health and CMV-seropositive. The CDR3 protein is CASSLGTGQWNTEAFF.